These 14 T cell receptor beta chains originate from one sample sequenced in a study of cytomegalovirus exposure and HLA in healthy donors (dated by TCRdb to 2017 to 2019). Receptor libraries were prepared by the immunoSEQ multiplex PCR assay. For the multiplex PCR, a mixture combining 60 forward primers for TCR Vbeta segments and 13 reverse primers for TCR Jbeta segments was used. This is the immuneACCESS table as TCRdb keeps it, with only in-frame sequences that have V and J called. A part of the clones is gone; compared with another copy, unresolved V genes explain less than half, and the rest is unexplained. The sample table shows about 140,000 clones, and about 80% are seen once. The ten largest clones add up to 1% to 1.5% of the sample. Material for sequencing was PBMCs. The source of these receptors is a male donor in good health and CMV-seropositive.

The genes are TRBV2 and TRBJ1-4; the D gene is possibly TRBD1 (6 bases). The CDR3 loop spans 16 amino acids. V was cut by 1 base and J by 8 bases, with 17 bases left in between. In germline, CDR1 is SNHLY, CDR2 FYNNEI. The CDR3 reads CASSEVHPGVGEKLFF. The DNA for the CDR3 is TGTGCCAGCAGTGAAGTTCACCCAGGGGTGGGGGAAAAACTGTTTTTT.

This clone was detected once. This chain joins TRBV10-3 and TRBJ1-1, with D perhaps TRBD1 (6 bases). Trimming cost V 7 bases and J 5 bases, with 14 bases left between them. In germline, CDR1 is ENHRY, CDR2 SYGVKD. The CDR3 covers 13 residues. As DNA, the CDR3 is TGTGCCATCACCCGGACAGCAGGGACTGAAGCTTTCTTT. Amino acids: CAITRTAGTEAFF.

This clone was detected a few times. The V and J genes are TRBV5-6 and TRBJ1-5, with D perhaps TRBD1 (5 bases). The germline V gene encodes CDR1 SGHDT and CDR2 YYEEEE. V was clipped by 3 bases and J by 3 bases, with 7 bases between them. The CDR3 is made up of 13 amino acids. CDR3 protein: CASSSDTNQPQHF. CDR3 bases: TGTGCCAGCAGCTCGGACACCAATCAGCCCCAGCATTTT.

The CDR3 sequence is CASSQAPGLAGSVSYEQYF. For the CDR3, the DNA is TGCGCCAGCAGCCAAGCTCCGGGACTAGCGGGATCGGTCTCCTACGAGCAGTACTTC. J is TRBJ2-7 and V is TRBV4-3; the match to TRBD2 covers 13 bases. This CDR3 is built from 19 residues. CDR1 is LGHNA, CDR2 YSLEER, per germline. V lost 1 base, J lost 0 bases, and 9 bases stayed unmatched.

This clone was seen a handful of times. CDR3 loop: CSVLEVNQPQHF. As DNA, the CDR3 is TGCAGCGTTTTAGAAGTAAATCAGCCCCAGCATTTT. V gene TRBV29-1 combines with J gene TRBJ1-5; D not resolved. The V end was cut by 5 bases, the J end by 4 bases, with 9 bases between. Germline CDR1 reads SQVTM; CDR2 reads ANQGSEA. The CDR3 has 12 amino acids. Using reference TRBV29-1 and TRBJ1-5 for the parts outside the CDR3, the full variable domain is SAVISQKPSRDICQRGTSLTIQCQVDSQVTMMFWYRQQPGQSLTLIATANQGSEATYESGFVIDKFPISRPNLTFSTLTVSNMSPEDSSIYLCSVLEVNQPQHFGDGTRLSIL.

This clone was observed a few times. The V and J genes are TRBV4-2 and TRBJ2-1; TRBD1 might be the D (6 bases). The CDR3 extends over 15 amino acids. The V gene's germline CDR1 is LGHNA and CDR2 YNFKEQ. Trimming cost V 0 bases and J 8 bases, with 14 bases left between them. CDR3 nucleotide sequence: TGTGCCAGCAGCCAAGAAGGTGGCCCAGGGGATGAGCAGTTCTTC. This codes for CASSQEGGPGDEQFF.

The chain joins TRBV2 to TRBJ2-3; D is uncertain. Trimming took off 2 bases at V and 6 bases at J, with 6 bases between the two ends. This CDR3 is 12 amino acids long. Germline V gene data show CDR1 as SNHLY and CDR2 as FYNNEI. Here the CDR3 reads CASSESLDTQYF. The CDR3 nucleotides read TGTGCCAGCAGTGAATCTCTGGATACGCAGTATTTT.

The gene calls are TRBV7-9 and TRBJ1-1; no clear D gene. Trimming took off 5 bases at V and 8 bases at J, with 18 bases between the two ends. Germline values: CDR1 SEHNR, CDR2 FQNEAQ (reference sequence). This CDR3 is built from 14 residues. The CDR3 DNA reads TGTGCCAGCAGCCTAGGAGACTCGATAATAGAAGCTTTCTTT. It specifies CASSLGDSIIEAFF.

Only a few counts were recorded for this clone. The rearrangement uses TRBV27 and TRBJ2-2; no firm D call. This CDR3 spans 11 amino acids. V was pared by 8 bases and J by 5 bases, with 6 bases between. CDR1 and CDR2 from the germline V gene are MNHEY and SMNVEV (reference sequence). The CDR3 coding sequence is TGTGCCAGCGGAGTTACCGGGGAGCTGTTTTTT. Its translation is CASGVTGELFF.

In the case of this clone: Other nucleotide sequences from this sample produce the same CDR3. The gene calls are TRBV6-6 and TRBJ1-1; the D is unclear. There are 14 residues in the CDR3. Germline-derived CDR1 and CDR2 are MNHNY and SVGAGI (reference sequence). Trimming removed 4 bases from V and 1 base from J, with 10 bases in between. The CDR3 DNA follows: TGTGCCAGCAGTTTTACTGGTGGGAACACTGAAGCTTTCTTT. This encodes CASSFTGGNTEAFF.

The J gene is TRBJ2-2, the V gene TRBV6-5, with no clear D. CDR1 is MNHEY, CDR2 SVGAGI, per germline. The CDR3 totals 11 residues. V lost 5 bases and J lost 8, with 6 bases in between. Written as DNA, the CDR3 is TGTGCCAGCAGTCGACTGGGGGAGCTGTTTTTT. It is translated as CASSRLGELFF.

V and J are TRBV5-1 and TRBJ2-7, with 10 nucleotides matching TRBD1. V dropped 4 bases and J dropped 0; count of bases not matched to a gene: 4. In germline, CDR1 is SGHRS, CDR2 YFSETQ. The CDR3 totals 15 residues. In nucleotides, the CDR3 is TGCGCCAGCAGCAAAGGGACAGGGGACTCCTACGAGCAGTACTTC. Its protein is CASSKGTGDSYEQYF.

V is TRBV9 and J is TRBJ1-1; no reliable D call. The CDR3 consists of 17 residues. Trimming left V 0 bases short and J 4 bases short, with 19 bases between. Germline V lookup: CDR1 SGDLS, CDR2 YYNGEE. This CDR3 reads CASSVEVGGSMSTEAFF. CDR3 nucleotides: TGTGCCAGCAGCGTAGAAGTAGGAGGCAGTATGAGCACTGAAGCTTTCTTT.

V and J are TRBV5-6 and TRBJ1-5; 8 bases fit TRBD1. This CDR3 is 12 amino acids long. V gave up 6 bases and J gave up 4 bases; unmatched junction bases: 0. Per germline, CDR1 SGHDT and CDR2 YYEEEE. The CDR3 DNA follows: TGTGCCAGCAACAGGGGGAATCAGCCCCAGCATTTT. This sequence encodes CASNRGNQPQHF.